The entry that follows covers one TCR beta chain sequence. This sample was included in a study of cytomegalovirus exposure and HLA in healthy donors. Background on the study: Most donors, about 82% of 398 genotyped, fell in the Caucasian-associated ancestry cluster.

This CDR3 spans 13 amino acids. Trimming pared 0 bases from V and 12 bases from J, leaving 12 bases between. The germline gives CDR1 LGHNA, CDR2 YSLEER. The PCR made use of 60 Vbeta and 13 Jbeta primers. Using immunoSEQ multiplex PCR, the repertoire was profiled, and TCRdb retains in-frame clones only, with some absent. The table shows about 150,000 clones, with approximately 80% occurring only once. Sequenced sample: PBMCs. The chain uses TRBV4-3 and TRBJ2-1; D might be TRBD1 (6 bases). The TCR originated in a woman between 50 and 59 years old in good health and CMV-seropositive. CDR3 sequence reads: CASSQEDRGWQFF. CDR3 DNA sequence: TGCGCCAGCAGCCAAGAGGATAGGGGGTGGCAGTTCTTC.